This record looks at one TCR beta chain sequence and its context. This clone has just one count. No cognate antigen has been identified for it. Qualities for individual bases were not recorded, and no much larger clone is one base off. The entry originates in a study of T cell responses to AZD1222 COVID-19 vaccine (dated by TCRdb to the early 2020s). Regarding the complete study: A total of 240 or so trial participants underwent TCR sequencing, of whom about 200 had received two doses of AZD1222 and about 25 had received two doses of the MenACWY control vaccine. Trial participants were enrolled by age into subgroups of 18-55, 56-69 and 70-plus years, and around 150, 28 and 57 TCR-sequenced participants, respectively, were included in these subgroups. What the authors observed across the whole study: Reportedly, almost half of the unique spike-specific TCRs recognized epitopes lying outside the regions that are mutated in the B.1.351 and B.1.1.7 variants. The 56-69-year group was small, and its depth increase did not reach significance, likely because of low power. The whole spike protein was spanned by vaccine-associated CD4 TCRs, and dominant responses were seen in regions 160-218 and 743-854. After two AZD1222 doses, spike-specific TCR breadth and depth were significantly higher than at day 0 and than in MenACWY recipients. Because no day 14 peak-response samples were available, repertoires were characterized only after the peak T cell response. Conclusions about previously exposed vaccinees are limited because only six or seven AZD1222 recipients were SARS-CoV-2 seropositive at baseline. Participants were mostly white British and included more females than males, and it was suggested by the authors that clonal diversity may have been underestimated.

CDR1 and CDR2 (SGDLS, YYNGEE) derive from the germline V gene. Including the terminal cysteine and phenylalanine, the CDR3 comprises 15 residues. The DNA shown is the 45-base CDR3, in frame from base 1. V was cut back by 2 bases and J by 4 bases, leaving a gap of 12 bases between them. Read against the paper, the sample's time point label means: about 28 days (+/-7) after the second vaccine dose. AZD1222 recipients given second doses at about 4 weeks or at about 12 weeks were pooled, since spike-specific TCR depth and breadth were not found to differ between the two schedules. Samples from vaccinated people were obtained from the UK trials COV001 and COV002, which included a single-blind randomized controlled phase 2/3 trial of AZD1222 (ChAdOx1 nCoV-19) in healthy adults. For TCRbeta chain sequencing, PBMC samples from trial participants were taken at day 0 and at day 28 after the second dose. The CDR3 regions of human TCRbeta chains were analyzed by immunosequencing. In the source study's methods: TCRs in the repertoires were compared against a reference library of SARS-CoV-2-specific TCRs that had been generated with the MIRA antigen-specificity platform. Breadth meant the fraction of unique TCRs that were SARS-CoV-2-associated, whereas depth meant the fraction of total T cells that were SARS-CoV-2-associated. Each spike-specific TCR was assigned to its reactive spike region and to a CD4 or CD8 class using the MIRA data. Log10-transformed breadth and depth values were compared by one-way ANOVA with Sidak's multiple comparisons tests. TCRdb limited this immuneACCESS table to in-frame rearrangements with V and J called. A share of clones is missing; checked studies link under half to unresolved V genes, and the rest is unexplained. D and trimming were read from the DNA, whereas the V and J calls and clone size are those reported in that table. The sample data list about 140,000 clones, and around 90% of these were observed just once. The ten largest account for approximately 3% of the sample.

The chain employs TRBV9 and TRBJ1-4, and possibly TRBD1, on 5 matching bases. This TCR derives from an adult who received the AZD1222 COVID-19 vaccine. The sample here was peripheral blood, taken 28 days after the second AZD1222 dose. The encoded CDR3 is CASSVGGTLNEKLFF. At the DNA level, the sequence is TGTGCCAGCAGCGTTGGGGGAACGCTTAATGAAAAACTGTTTTTT.